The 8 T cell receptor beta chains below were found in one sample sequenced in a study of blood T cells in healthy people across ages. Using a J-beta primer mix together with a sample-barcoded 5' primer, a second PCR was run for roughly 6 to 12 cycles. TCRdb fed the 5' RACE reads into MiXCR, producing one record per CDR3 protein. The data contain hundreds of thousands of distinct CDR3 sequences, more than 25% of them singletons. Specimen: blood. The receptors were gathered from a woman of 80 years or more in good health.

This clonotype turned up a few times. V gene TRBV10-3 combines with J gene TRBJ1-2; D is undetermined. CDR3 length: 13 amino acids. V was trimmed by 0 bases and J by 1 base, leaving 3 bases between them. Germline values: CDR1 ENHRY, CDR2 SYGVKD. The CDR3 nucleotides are TGTGCCATCAGTGAGTCGAATAACTATGGCTACACCTTC. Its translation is CAISESNNYGYTF.

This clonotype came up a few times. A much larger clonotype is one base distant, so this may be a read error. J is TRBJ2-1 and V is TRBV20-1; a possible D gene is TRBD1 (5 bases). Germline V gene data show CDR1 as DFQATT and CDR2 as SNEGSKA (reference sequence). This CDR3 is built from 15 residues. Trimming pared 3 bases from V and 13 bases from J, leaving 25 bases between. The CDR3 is CSASVLTGIQETQFF. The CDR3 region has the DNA TGCAGTGCTAGTGTCCTCACAGGAATTCAAGAGACCCAGTTCTTC.

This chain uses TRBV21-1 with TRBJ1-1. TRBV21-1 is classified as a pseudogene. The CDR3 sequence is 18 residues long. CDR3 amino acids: CASSYFGPQSAWLRKAFF. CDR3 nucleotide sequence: TGTGCCAGCAGCTACTTTGGGCCACAATCAGCTTGGCTACGGAAAGCTTTCTTT.

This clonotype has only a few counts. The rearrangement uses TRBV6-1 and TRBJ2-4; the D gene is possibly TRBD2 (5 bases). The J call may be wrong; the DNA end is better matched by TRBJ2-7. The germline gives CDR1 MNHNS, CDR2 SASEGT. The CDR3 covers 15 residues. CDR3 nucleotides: TGTGCCAGCACCACCACACCGAGGGATTTCTACGAGCAGTACTTC. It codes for CASTTTPRDFYEQYF.

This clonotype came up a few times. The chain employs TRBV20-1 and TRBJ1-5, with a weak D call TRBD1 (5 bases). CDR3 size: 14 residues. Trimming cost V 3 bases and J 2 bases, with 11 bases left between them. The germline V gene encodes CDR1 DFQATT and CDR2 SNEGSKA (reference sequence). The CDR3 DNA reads TGCAGTGCTAGGGAGGGGCGCGGCAATCAGCCCCAGCATTTT. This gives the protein CSAREGRGNQPQHF.

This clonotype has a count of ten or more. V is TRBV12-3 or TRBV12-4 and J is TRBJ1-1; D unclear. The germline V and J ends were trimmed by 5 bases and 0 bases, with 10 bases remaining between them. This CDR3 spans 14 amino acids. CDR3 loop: CASSLRTVNTEAFF. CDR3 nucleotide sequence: TGTGCCAGCAGTCTCAGGACGGTGAACACTGAAGCTTTCTTT.

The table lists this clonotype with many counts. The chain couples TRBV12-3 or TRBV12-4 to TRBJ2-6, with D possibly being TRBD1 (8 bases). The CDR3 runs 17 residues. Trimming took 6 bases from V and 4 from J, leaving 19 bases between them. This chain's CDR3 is CASSRTGRAGGANVLTF. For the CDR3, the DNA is TGTGCCAGCAGCCGGACAGGGAGAGCGGGGGGGGCCAACGTCCTGACTTTC.

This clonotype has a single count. The CDR3 DNA reads TGTGCCAGCAGCCCCCAACTAGGATCCTCCACAGATACGCAGTATTTT. Residues: CASSPQLGSSTDTQYF. The J gene is TRBJ2-3, the V gene TRBV7-2, with a possible D match to TRBD2 (5 bases). Germline V lookup: CDR1 SGHTA, CDR2 FQGNSA. CDR3 size: 16 residues. Deletions cut 5 bases from V and 2 bases from J, with 17 bases between.